The subject of this entry is one T cell receptor (beta chain). The data belong to a study of shared T cell receptors in the human thymus. Assay: immunoSEQ multiplex PCR; the TCRdb copy retains only in-frame clones and omits some. The sample lists hundreds of thousands of clones; 78% were seen once. This CDR3 comprises 15 residues. Trimming cost V 4 bases and J 4 bases, with 15 bases left between them. Per the germline V gene, CDR1 is SGHKS and CDR2 is YYEKEE (reference sequence). The sample also formed part of further work on human thymus T cells.

The sequence derives from a boy less than two years old with a congenital heart defect. Sequenced sample: thymocytes. This chain uses TRBV5-5 with TRBJ1-5; D is uncertain. This CDR3 reads CASSPGRAANQPQHF. In DNA, the CDR3 is TGTGCCAGCAGCCCCGGGAGGGCGGCAAATCAGCCCCAGCATTTT.